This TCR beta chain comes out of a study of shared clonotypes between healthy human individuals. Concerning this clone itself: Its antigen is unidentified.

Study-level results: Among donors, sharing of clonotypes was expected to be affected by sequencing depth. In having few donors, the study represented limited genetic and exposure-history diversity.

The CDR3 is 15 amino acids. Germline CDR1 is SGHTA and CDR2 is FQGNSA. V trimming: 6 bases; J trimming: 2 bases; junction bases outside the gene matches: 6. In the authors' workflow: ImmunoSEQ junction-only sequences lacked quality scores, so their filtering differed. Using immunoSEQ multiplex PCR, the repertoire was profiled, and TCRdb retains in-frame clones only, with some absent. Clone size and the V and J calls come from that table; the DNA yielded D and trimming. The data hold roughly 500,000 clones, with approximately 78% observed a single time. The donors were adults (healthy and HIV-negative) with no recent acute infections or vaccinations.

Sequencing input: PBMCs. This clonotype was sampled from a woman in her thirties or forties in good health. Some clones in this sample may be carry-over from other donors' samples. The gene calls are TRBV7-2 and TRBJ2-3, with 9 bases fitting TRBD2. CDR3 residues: CASRRTSGYTDTQYF. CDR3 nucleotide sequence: TGTGCCAGCAGACGTACTAGCGGGTACACAGATACGCAGTATTTT.